This entry lists 28 T cell receptor beta chains sequenced from one sample in a study of PD-1 blockade in classical Hodgkin lymphoma. The protocol was immunoSEQ multiplex PCR, while the TCRdb copy is restricted to in-frame clones and leaves out a portion. The table records 25,000 to 35,000 clones, more than 80% of them present only once. As to time point: cycle 4 day 1 (C4D1), after more than five weeks of nivolumab. All trial patients relapsed after autologous stem cell transplantation. Magnetic negative selection served to purify CD4+ T cells out of PBMCs that had been thawed. Sequenced material: CD4+ T cells from blood, taken before the fourth cycle of nivolumab. Receptors were obtained from a human donor with classical Hodgkin lymphoma.

On this clone itself: The sample has other DNA sequences that encode this CDR3 too. The gene calls are TRBV5-1 and TRBJ1-1, with D hard to call. The V gene lost 0 bases and the J gene lost 2 bases, with 8 bases spanning the gap. The CDR3 sequence is 14 residues long. Germline V gene sequence: CDR1 SGHRS, CDR2 YFSETQ. The DNA for the CDR3 is TGCGCCAGCAGCTTGGCTGTCCGAAACACTGAAGCTTTCTTT. Protein product: CASSLAVRNTEAFF.

This clone was detected only a few times. The J gene is TRBJ2-7, the V gene TRBV28; D may be TRBD1 or TRBD2 (5 bases each). Germline CDR1 and CDR2: MDHEN and SYDVKM. V lost 6 bases and J lost 2, with 14 bases in between. The CDR3 extends over 14 amino acids. The CDR3 coding sequence is TGTGCCAGCAGCGGGACCCCAGGACCCTACGAGCAGTACTTC. This codes for CASSGTPGPYEQYF.

The genes are TRBV5-4 and TRBJ2-7, with 7 positions matching TRBD2. J lost 0 bases, V lost 4 bases, and 7 bases had no gene match. There are 15 residues in the CDR3. Per germline, CDR1 SGHNT and CDR2 YYREEE (reference sequence). CDR3 nucleotides: TGTGCCAGCAGCCCCACTAGCGCGAGCTCCTACGAGCAGTACTTC. It is translated as CASSPTSASSYEQYF. Full variable domain (remainder filled in from reference TRBV5-4 and TRBJ2-7): ETGVTQSPTHLIKTRGQQVTLRCSSQSGHNTVSWYQQALGQGPQFIFQYYREEENGRGNFPPRFSGLQFPNYSSELNVNALELDDSALYLCASSPTSASSYEQYFGPGTRLTVT.

The CDR3 loop reads CASSYQGSGSVNEQFF. In DNA form, the CDR3 reads TGTGCCAGCAGTTACCAGGGCTCGGGGTCGGTCAATGAGCAGTTCTTC. The V call is TRBV6-5, the J call TRBJ2-1, with D perhaps given as TRBD1 or TRBD2 (5 bases each). Germline values: CDR1 MNHEY, CDR2 SVGAGI. The CDR3 runs 16 residues. Trimming removed 2 bases from V and 6 bases from J, with 17 bases in between.

V gene TRBV25-1 combines with J gene TRBJ1-4; no firm D call. The CDR3 contains 15 residues. Trimming removed 3 bases at V and 4 bases at J, with 12 bases between. Germline lookup yields CDR1 MGHDK and CDR2 SYGVNS. Here the CDR3 reads CASSDTPSVNEKLFF. CDR3 nucleotides: TGTGCCAGCAGTGATACACCCTCGGTTAATGAAAAACTGTTTTTT. Complete variable domain (other parts from reference TRBV25-1 and TRBJ1-4): EADIYQTPRYLVIGTGKKITLECSQTMGHDKMYWYQQDPGMELHLIHYSYGVNSTEKGDLSSESTVSRIRTEHFPLTLESARPSHTSQYLCASSDTPSVNEKLFFGSGTQLSVL.

This clone was observed a handful of times. DNA of the CDR3: TGTGCCTGGAGTGCCGGGACAGGGAACACTGAAGCTTTCTTT. It specifies CAWSAGTGNTEAFF. The chain joins TRBV30 to TRBJ1-1, with 8 positions matching TRBD1. Per the germline V gene, CDR1 is GTSNPN and CDR2 is SVGIG (reference sequence). The CDR3 is 14 residues long. J lost 1 base, V lost 1 base, and 2 bases had no gene match.

The chain couples TRBV11-2 to TRBJ2-5; 7 nucleotides match TRBD1. The J segment lost 5 bases and the V segment lost 3 bases, leaving 6 bases of the junction unmatched. This CDR3 contains 14 residues. Germline V gives CDR1 SGHAT, CDR2 FQNNGV. As DNA, the CDR3 is TGTGCCAGCAGCTTGCTTGGACAGGAGGAGACCCAGTACTTC. It yields the protein CASSLLGQEETQYF.

The V call is TRBV11-1, the J call TRBJ2-5; 7 bases match TRBD2. The CDR3 spans 14 residues. Germline CDR1 SGHAT, CDR2 FQDESV (reference sequence). The junction had 2 bases not matched to a gene; V was cut back by 3 bases and J by 1 base. CDR3 protein: CASSLGGSQETQYF. CDR3 DNA: TGTGCCAGCAGCTTGGGGGGGAGCCAAGAGACCCAGTACTTC.

This sequence joins TRBV4-1 and TRBJ2-5, with a tentative D call TRBD2 (5 bases). The ends were cut back, 4 bases at V and 5 bases at J, with 14 bases in the middle. Germline V CDR1 and CDR2: MGHRA, YSYEKL. This CDR3 contains 14 residues. The CDR3 here is CASSLRGREETQYF. The CDR3 region has the DNA TGCGCCAGCAGCCTCCGCGGGCGCGAGGAGACCCAGTACTTC.

This chain joins TRBV29-1 and TRBJ2-3; 8 positions agree with TRBD2. CDR3 length equals 15 residues. Germline-derived CDR1 and CDR2 are SQVTM and ANQGSEA. Trimming cost V 2 bases and J 0 bases; bases outside gene matches: 4. Here the CDR3 DNA reads TGCAGCGTTGAAAGGCCTAGCGGGAGCACAGATACGCAGTATTTT. It is translated as CSVERPSGSTDTQYF.

The genes are TRBV10-3 and TRBJ1-1; possible D gene TRBD1, 6 bases. The germline gives CDR1 ENHRY, CDR2 SYGVKD. Trimming removed 9 bases at V and 4 bases at J, with 15 bases between. The CDR3 is 13 amino acids. CDR3 DNA sequence: TGTGCCATTTCCCCTAGGACAGCCACTGAAGCTTTCTTT. This encodes CAISPRTATEAFF.

The chain couples TRBV5-6 to TRBJ2-1; no reliable D call. Looked up from germline, CDR1 is SGHDT and CDR2 is YYEEEE. The V and J ends lost 0 bases and 0 bases respectively, with 13 bases between them. CDR3 length: 17 amino acids. CDR3 sequence reads: CASSLVTVRRSYNEQFF. The CDR3 DNA reads TGTGCCAGCAGCTTGGTTACAGTAAGGCGCTCCTACAATGAGCAGTTCTTC. The variable domain in full, with the rest retrieved from reference TRBV5-6 and TRBJ2-1, is DAGVTQSPTHLIKTRGQQVTLRCSPKSGHDTVSWYQQALGQGPQFIFQYYEEEERQRGNFPDRFSGHQFPNYSSELNVNALLLGDSALYLCASSLVTVRRSYNEQFFGPGTRLTVL.

This sequence joins TRBV30 and TRBJ2-7; 9 bases map to TRBD1. CDR1 and CDR2 from the germline V gene are GTSNPN and SVGIG (reference sequence). This CDR3 contains 12 residues. The V segment lost 8 bases and the J segment 4 bases; nucleotides outside the gene matches: 6. The CDR3 sequence: CAAGTGSYEQYF. The CDR3 DNA sequence: TGTGCCGCGGGGACAGGGAGTTACGAGCAGTACTTC. Supplemented by reference TRBV30 and TRBJ2-7, the full variable domain reads SQTIHQWPATLVQPVGSPLSLECTVEGTSNPNLYWYRQAAGRGLQLLFYSVGIGQISSEVPQNLSASRPQDRQFILSSKKLLLSDSGFYLCAAGTGSYEQYFGPGTRLTVT.

V gene TRBV18 combines with J gene TRBJ1-1, with TRBD1 as a possible D gene (5 bases). V was trimmed by 3 bases and J by 10 bases, leaving 18 bases between them. The CDR3 covers 14 residues. The germline gives CDR1 KGHSH, CDR2 LQKENI. The chain's CDR3 is CASSPSSAPGVAFF. DNA for the CDR3: TGTGCCAGCTCACCCTCGTCGGCGCCGGGGGTAGCTTTCTTT.

This chain uses TRBV5-1 with TRBJ2-7, with 9 nucleotides matching TRBD1. Per germline, CDR1 SGHRS and CDR2 YFSETQ. With 4 bases clipped from V and 3 bases from J, the junction kept 17 bases outside the gene matches. This CDR3 has 18 residues. The CDR3 reads CASSLYRGQTKPVYEQYF. The CDR3 nucleotides are TGCGCCAGCAGCCTATACAGGGGGCAAACAAAACCAGTCTACGAGCAGTACTTC. Combining the CDR3 with reference TRBV5-1 and TRBJ2-7 gives the whole variable domain KAGVTQTPRYLIKTRGQQVTLSCSPISGHRSVSWYQQTPGQGLQFLFEYFSETQRNKGNFPGRFSGRQFSNSRSEMNVSTLELGDSALYLCASSLYRGQTKPVYEQYFGPGTRLTVT.

This chain connects TRBV7-9 to TRBJ2-5; 14 nucleotides line up with TRBD2. V was pared by 3 bases and J by 5 bases, with 11 bases of the junction left unmatched. The CDR3 sequence is 18 residues long. Germline CDR1 reads SEHNR; CDR2 reads FQNEAQ (reference sequence). In DNA form, the CDR3 reads TGTGCCAGCAGCTTCTCCGGGACTAGCGGGAGTATAGGGGAGACCCAGTACTTC. Protein sequence: CASSFSGTSGSIGETQYF.

This clone was found a few times. The gene calls are TRBV2 and TRBJ1-5; no clear D. V was cut by 8 bases and J by 5 bases, with 10 bases left in between. CDR3 length equals 12 residues. The germline V gene has CDR1 SNHLY and CDR2 FYNNEI. CDR3 sequence reads: CASSDNYQPQHF. As DNA, the CDR3 is TGTGCCAGCTCAGACAACTATCAGCCCCAGCATTTT.

This clone has just one count. The J gene is TRBJ2-5, the V gene TRBV5-1; possibly TRBD2 for D (6 bases). Germline V CDR1 and CDR2: SGHRS, YFSETQ. This CDR3 region has 16 residues. The V end lost 0 bases, the J end lost 2 bases, and 14 bases lay between the germline ends. Here the CDR3 DNA reads TGCGCCAGCAGCTTGGGGTCCGGGGGTTGGCAAGAGACCCAGTACTTC. It encodes CASSLGSGGWQETQYF.

This chain joins TRBV28 and TRBJ1-2; 9 bases agree with TRBD1. In germline, CDR1 is MDHEN, CDR2 SYDVKM. Losses at the gene ends were 5 bases for V and 2 bases for J; bases not matched to a gene: 6. There are 15 residues in the CDR3. For the CDR3, the DNA is TGTGCCAGCAGTAGACATGGGACAGGGAACTATGGCTACACCTTC. Translated, it gives CASSRHGTGNYGYTF.

V and J are TRBV2 and TRBJ2-5, with 8 bases fitting TRBD2. V lost 8 bases, J lost 4 bases, and 9 bases stayed unmatched. CDR3 length: 14 amino acids. From germline, CDR1 is SNHLY and CDR2 FYNNEI. DNA for the CDR3: TGTGCCAGCGGGGCGGGAGGAGGGGGAGAGACCCAGTACTTC. Translation gives CASGAGGGGETQYF.

This rearrangement joins TRBV21-1 to TRBJ2-7; the table's TRBD2 call for D was not verified on the DNA. TRBV21-1 is noted as a pseudogene. The CDR3 runs to 18 residues. The CDR3 is CASSKEPRREGQPYEQYF. The DNA for the CDR3 is TGTGCCAGCAGCAAAGAACCTAGGCGGGAGGGCCAGCCCTACGAGCAGTACTTC.

This chain uses TRBV6-6 with TRBJ2-7; possibly TRBD1 for D (6 bases). With 6 bases removed from V and 4 bases from J, the gap between germline ends came to 10 bases. Germline CDR1 reads MNHNY; CDR2 reads SVGAGI (reference sequence). This CDR3 spans 12 amino acids. This CDR3 reads CASSSQGYEQYF. The CDR3 DNA is TGTGCCAGCAGCTCACAGGGATACGAGCAGTACTTC.

J is TRBJ2-1 and V is TRBV7-2, with 9 bases fitting TRBD2. The CDR3 runs 13 residues. V gave up 8 bases and J gave up 4 bases; unmatched junction bases: 3. In germline, CDR1 is SGHTA, CDR2 FQGNSA. CDR3: CASRREGYNEQFF. CDR3 DNA: TGTGCCAGCCGGCGGGAGGGTTACAATGAGCAGTTCTTC.

The chain joins TRBV2 to TRBJ1-1; a weak D match, TRBD1 (5 bases). CDR1 and CDR2 (germline): SNHLY, FYNNEI. The V and J ends lost 9 bases and 5 bases respectively, with 16 bases between them. The CDR3 extends over 13 amino acids. The CDR3 nucleotides read TGTGCCAGAAGACCCCCGGGGGGGACTGAAGCTTTCTTT. Translating gives CARRPPGGTEAFF.

V usage is TRBV6-5 and J usage is TRBJ2-7; maybe TRBD2 (6 bases). Trimming pared 0 bases from V and 3 bases from J, leaving 15 bases between. The germline gives CDR1 MNHEY, CDR2 SVGAGI. This CDR3 is built from 16 residues. The DNA of the CDR3 is TGTGCCAGCAGTTACTCGATAGCCGGGAGCAGCTACGAGCAGTACTTC. Translating it yields CASSYSIAGSSYEQYF.

The V call is TRBV5-1, the J call TRBJ1-1, with D perhaps TRBD1 (5 bases). There are 16 residues in the CDR3. V dropped 0 bases and J dropped 7 bases, with 19 bases sitting between them. Germline V gene data show CDR1 as SGHRS and CDR2 as YFSETQ. The CDR3 DNA follows: TGCGCCAGCAGCTTGGGGGACGTCTCGGGCGGACGTGAAGCTTTCTTT. This encodes CASSLGDVSGGREAFF.

This chain uses TRBV10-2 with TRBJ2-5, with 11 bases matching TRBD2. V trimming: 5 bases; J trimming: 3 bases; junction bases outside the gene matches: 5. The CDR3 has 15 amino acids. Germline V gene sequence: CDR1 WSHSY, CDR2 SAAADI. CDR3 in amino acids: CASSIGLAGKETQYF. As DNA, the CDR3 is TGCGCCAGCAGTATAGGACTAGCGGGCAAAGAGACCCAGTACTTC.

The V and J genes are TRBV5-1 and TRBJ2-5; D possibly matches TRBD1 or TRBD2 (5 bases each). The CDR3 is made up of 11 amino acids. Trimming pared 6 bases from V and 7 bases from J, leaving 10 bases between. CDR1 is SGHRS, CDR2 YFSETQ, per germline. CDR3 sequence reads: CASKGDGTQYF. The CDR3 coding sequence is TGCGCCAGCAAAGGGGACGGGACCCAGTACTTC. Looking up the rest from reference TRBV5-1 and TRBJ2-5 gives the full variable domain: KAGVTQTPRYLIKTRGQQVTLSCSPISGHRSVSWYQQTPGQGLQFLFEYFSETQRNKGNFPGRFSGRQFSNSRSEMNVSTLELGDSALYLCASKGDGTQYFGPGTRLLVL.